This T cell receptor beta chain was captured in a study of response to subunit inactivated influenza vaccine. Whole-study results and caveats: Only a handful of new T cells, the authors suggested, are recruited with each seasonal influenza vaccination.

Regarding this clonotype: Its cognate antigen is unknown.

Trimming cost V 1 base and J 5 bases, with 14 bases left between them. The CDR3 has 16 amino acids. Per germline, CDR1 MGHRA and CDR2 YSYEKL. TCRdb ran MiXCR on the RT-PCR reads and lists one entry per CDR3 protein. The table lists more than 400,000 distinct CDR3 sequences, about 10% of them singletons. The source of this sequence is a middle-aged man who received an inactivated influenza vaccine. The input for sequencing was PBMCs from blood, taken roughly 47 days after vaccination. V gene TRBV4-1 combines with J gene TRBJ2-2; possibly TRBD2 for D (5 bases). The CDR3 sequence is CASSQGRGMGTGELFF. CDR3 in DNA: TGCGCCAGCAGCCAAGGCCGGGGAATGGGGACCGGGGAGCTGTTTTTT.